This is a list of T cell receptor beta chains from one sample in a study of T cells in localized non-small cell lung cancer. Clones were sequenced by immunoSEQ multiplex PCR, and TCRdb holds only the in-frame ones, with some missing. The sample lists over 25,000 clones; roughly 77% were seen once. The sequencing here drew on peripheral blood, taken before any cancer treatment. Receptors originate from a male donor aged 60 or older with stage III squamous cell lung carcinoma. CDR3s include the opening cysteine and the closing phenylalanine or tryptophan. The D gene is left open where the match is weak. Rows may omit the clone size; those that give it use once, few, many or a size class.

TRBV28	TRBJ2-3	-	TRBD1	TGTGCCAGCAGTTTAAATGTTGGAGGGACAGGGACCCCCGATACGCAGTATTTT	CASSLNVGGTGTPDTQYF
TRBV11-2	TRBJ1-1	once	-	TGTGCCAGCAGGGGCACAGGGAACACTGAAGCTTTCTTT	CASRGTGNTEAFF
TRBV11-2	TRBJ2-1	-	-	TGTGCCAGCAGCTTAGGGACCCCCGCAATGAATGAGCAGTTCTTC	CASSLGTPAMNEQFF
TRBV19	TRBJ1-1	-	-	TGTGCCAGTAGTATAAATTCAGGGGTCGACACTGAAGCTTTCTTT	CASSINSGVDTEAFF
TRBV7-8	TRBJ2-1	-	-	TGTGCCAGCAGCTTAGTGGGAGGTAGCTCCTACAATGAGCAGTTCTTC	CASSLVGGSSYNEQFF
TRBV5-8	TRBJ1-2	once	-	TGTGCCAGCAGCCCCCGGGGGGTTCTCTATGGCTACACCTTC	CASSPRGVLYGYTF
TRBV11-2	TRBJ2-5	-	-	TGTGCCAGCAGACCGAGCGCCGCCCAAGAGACCCAGTACTTC	CASRPSAAQETQYF
TRBV28	TRBJ2-5	-	TRBD2	TGTGCCAGCAGTTTCCCTTTCGGGGCTAGCGGGAGGGTGCAAGAGACCCAGTACTTC	CASSFPFGASGRVQETQYF
TRBV6-5	TRBJ2-7	-	-	TGTGCCACCCTCCGGGACAACTCCTACGAGCAGTACTTC	CATLRDNSYEQYF
TRBV5-6	TRBJ1-1	-	TRBD1	TGTGCCAGCAGCTTGGACAGGGGAGCTGAAGCTTTCTTT	CASSLDRGAEAFF
TRBV7-9	TRBJ1-2	-	-	TGTGCCAGCAGCTTATTGGGGGTGAACTATGGCTACACCTTC	CASSLLGVNYGYTF
TRBV7-2	TRBJ1-1	-	-	TGTGCCAGCAGCTTACAAAGAAAGAACACTGAAGCTTTCTTT	CASSLQRKNTEAFF
TRBV6-1	TRBJ2-7	-	TRBD2	TGTGCCAGCAGTGACCGGACTAGCGGGATCTACGAGCAGTACTTC	CASSDRTSGIYEQYF
TRBV19	TRBJ2-7	-	-	TGTGCCAGTAGTCCCGGGACCCTGAACGAGCAGTACTTC	CASSPGTLNEQYF
TRBV28	TRBJ2-2	few	TRBD2	TGTGCCAGCAGTTTATCCGCAGGGTGGGGACTAGCGGGAAGGGACGGGGAGCTGTTTTTT	CASSLSAGWGLAGRDGELFF
TRBV27	TRBJ2-3	-	TRBD1	TGTGCCAGCAGTTTAAGAGGGGGGACAGGGGGTAACACAGATACGCAGTATTTT	CASSLRGGTGGNTDTQYF
TRBV30	TRBJ2-7	-	TRBD2	TGTGCCTGGAGTAGAACTAGCGGACCCTACGAGCAGTACTTC	CAWSRTSGPYEQYF
TRBV7-7	TRBJ2-7	-	-	TGTGCTAGCAGTCCAGGGGTCTGGGACGAGCAGTACTTC	CASSPGVWDEQYF
TRBV19	TRBJ2-7	few	TRBD1	TGTGCCAGTAGTACGGGACAGGGTTTCTACGAGCAGTACTTC	CASSTGQGFYEQYF
TRBV7-2	TRBJ2-1	-	TRBD2	TGTGCCAGCAGCTTATCCCGTAGCGGGGGGGCCTACAATGAGCAGTTCTTC	CASSLSRSGGAYNEQFF
TRBV7-9	TRBJ1-1	-	TRBD1	TGTGCCAGCAGCTCCGAGGACAGGGAGACTGAAGCTTTCTTT	CASSSEDRETEAFF
TRBV7-6	TRBJ1-4	-	-	TGTGCCAGCAGCGCGGGGGGTTGGGGAGATGAAAAACTGTTTTTT	CASSAGGWGDEKLFF
TRBV5-4	TRBJ2-7	-	TRBD2	TGTGCCAGCAGAAAAGTACTAGCGGGTGATGGTGGGGAGCAGTACTTC	CASRKVLAGDGGEQYF
TRBV5-6	TRBJ2-2	-	-	TGTGCCAGCAGCTCTTTTAATGCCGGGGAGCTGTTTTTT	CASSSFNAGELFF
TRBV2	TRBJ2-5	-	-	TGTGCCACCACGTTTTGGTTGCGGGAGACCCAGTACTTC	CATTFWLRETQYF
TRBV6-6	TRBJ2-7	-	TRBD2	TGTGCCAGCAGTCCTTGGACTAGCGGGAGAGCGGACGAGCAGTACTTC	CASSPWTSGRADEQYF
TRBV9	TRBJ2-2	-	-	TGTGCCAGCAGCGATAGGGGATGGTCCCCCGGGGAGCTGTTTTTT	CASSDRGWSPGELFF
TRBV7-9	TRBJ1-1	-	-	TGTGCCAGCAGCCTCCCGTCAAAGGGCACTGAAGCTTTCTTT	CASSLPSKGTEAFF
TRBV18	TRBJ1-5	-	-	TGTGCCAGCTCACCATGGGGTGGAAATCAGCCCCAGCATTTT	CASSPWGGNQPQHF
TRBV19	TRBJ2-7	-	TRBD1	TGTGCCAGTAGTGGATCTCGGACAGGGCGTGCCTACGAGCAGTACTTC	CASSGSRTGRAYEQYF
TRBV6-5	TRBJ2-2	-	-	TGTGCCAGCAGTTACGTAGGGACCGGGGAGCTGTTTTTT	CASSYVGTGELFF
TRBV27	TRBJ2-3	-	TRBD1	TGTGCCAGCAGTCCGGACAGGGGCAAAGATACGCAGTATTTT	CASSPDRGKDTQYF
TRBV5-8	TRBJ1-1	-	-	TGTGCCAGCAGCTTAGGTATAGTAACAGACTTGAACACTGAAGCTTTCTTT	CASSLGIVTDLNTEAFF
TRBV28	TRBJ2-7	-	-	TGTGCCAGCAGTCAACAGGGGGGGGGCTACGAGCAGTACTTC	CASSQQGGGYEQYF
TRBV29-1	TRBJ2-6	-	-	TGCAGCGTTGCGACGTCTGGGGCCAACGTCCTGACTTTC	CSVATSGANVLTF
TRBV20-1	TRBJ1-2	-	-	TGCAGTGCCCCACAGACACTTGGCTACACCTTC	CSAPQTLGYTF
TRBV6-5	TRBJ1-1	-	-	TGTGCCAGCAGTTATGATGGGGGCCTGAGCACTGAAGCTTTCTTT	CASSYDGGLSTEAFF
TRBV19	TRBJ1-1	-	-	TGTGCCAGTAGATTGGCGCGGAACACTGAAGCTTTCTTT	CASRLARNTEAFF
TRBV5-1	TRBJ2-3	few	-	TGCGCCAGCAGCTTGGTGGGATCCGCCTCCGATACGCAGTATTTT	CASSLVGSASDTQYF
TRBV6-6	TRBJ2-7	-	-	TGTGCCAGCACCTACGGGGGGACAGGTGGGCAGTACTTC	CASTYGGTGGQYF
TRBV4-3	TRBJ1-3	-	-	TGCGCCAGCAGCCACAAAGGGGGGGGCTCACTTGGAAACACCATATATTTT	CASSHKGGGSLGNTIYF
TRBV6-6	TRBJ2-7	-	-	TGTGCCAGCAGTTACCCCGAGGGCGGCTCCTACGAGCAGTACTTC	CASSYPEGGSYEQYF
TRBV7-6	TRBJ2-2	-	-	TGTGCCAGCAGCTCGGGTTCCGGGGAGCTGTTTTTT	CASSSGSGELFF
TRBV7-2	TRBJ2-5	-	-	TGTGCCAGCAGCTTAGAGGGGGCTAGCGGGACCCAGTACTTC	CASSLEGASGTQYF
TRBV18	TRBJ2-5	-	-	TGTGCCAGCTCCCGAGTCCAAGAGACCCAGTACTTC	CASSRVQETQYF
TRBV27	TRBJ2-7	-	-	TGTGCCAGCAGTCCCCGAGGGGGGATCATCTACGAGCAGTACTTC	CASSPRGGIIYEQYF
TRBV29-1	TRBJ2-3	-	TRBD2	TGCAGCGTTGAAGATGGAGGAGAAACGGGGGGGCCAGCAGATACGCAGTATTTT	CSVEDGGETGGPADTQYF
TRBV10-3	TRBJ2-1	-	TRBD2	TGTGCCATCAGTGAACGACTAGCGGGGCAGGCCAAGTTCTTC	CAISERLAGQAKFF
TRBV4-3	TRBJ2-7	-	-	TGCGCCAGCAGCCAAGATTGGCCCCTGAGGTACGAGCAGTACTTC	CASSQDWPLRYEQYF
TRBV7-9	TRBJ1-1	-	-	TGTGCCAGCAGCCCCCAGGGTCTTGAAGCTTTCTTT	CASSPQGLEAFF
TRBV6-1	TRBJ1-5	-	-	TGTGCCAGCAGTGAAGAGGCAGGCTACAATCAGCCCCAGCATTTT	CASSEEAGYNQPQHF
TRBV5-1	TRBJ1-2	-	-	TGCGCCAGTTCCATACAGGGAATGGACTATGGCTACACCTTC	CASSIQGMDYGYTF
TRBV10-3	TRBJ2-3	-	-	TGTGCCGTCCGAAGGGGACTTAATTCTCCAGATACGCAGTATTTT	CAVRRGLNSPDTQYF
TRBV19	TRBJ2-5	-	TRBD1	TGTGCCAGTAGTATTGAGGGGGCTAGAGATGGATCCCAGTACTTC	CASSIEGARDGSQYF
TRBV6-1	TRBJ1-5	-	-	TGTGCCAGCAGCTACGGGAACAATCAGCCCCAGCATTTT	CASSYGNNQPQHF
TRBV5-1	TRBJ2-4	-	TRBD2	TGCGCCAGCAGCTATTTAGCGGGGGGGCGAGACATTCAGTACTTC	CASSYLAGGRDIQYF